The rows below give T cell receptor beta chains drawn from one sample of a study of T cells expressing NK-cell markers. No DNA is given; TCRdb re-called the 5' RACE reads and lists each CDR3 protein once. In total, the table holds 20,000 or so distinct CDR3 sequences. The sequenced material came from blood T cells: a sorted CD56 or NKG2C T cell subset, CD4+ or CD8+ T cells, or bulk PBMC T cells (not recorded which). Every receptor here comes from a man aged 18-75 years in good health. Both conserved end residues are part of each CDR3.

j_call,v_call,cdr3_aa
TRBJ2-5,TRBV7-2,CASSLVGFETQYF
TRBJ2-2,TRBV2,CASYLRGQSPTNTGELFFF
TRBJ2-7,TRBV7-6,CASSPYSGPYSYEQYF
TRBJ2-2,TRBV12-3/TRBV12-4,CASSLGGGYTGELFF
TRBJ2-3,TRBV30,CAWSMMGTDTQYF
TRBJ1-5,TRBV7-8,CASSLAGGGPDQPQHF
TRBJ2-3,TRBV7-2,CASSSTSGVAADTQYF
TRBJ2-1,TRBV4-1,CASSPVAGGPYNEQFF
TRBJ2-5,TRBV4-2,CASSQVSDHPPQETQYF
TRBJ2-7,TRBV28,CATTRTGSSYEQYF
TRBJ2-1,TRBV5-4,CASSPDRGGYNEQFF
TRBJ1-2,TRBV29-1,CSVATGMGGYTF
TRBJ2-5,TRBV28,CASSLSSAGPETQYF
TRBJ2-7,TRBV2,CASRGPGDSDEQYF
TRBJ2-7,TRBV12-3/TRBV12-4,CASSPTGTGQISYEQYF
TRBJ2-5,TRBV5-4,CASSPAGGRRRETQYF
TRBJ1-4,TRBV5-1,CASSLEDPHPPLFF
TRBJ1-2,TRBV28,CASSLRGFYGYTF
TRBJ2-5,TRBV7-9,CASSHRGGQETQYF
TRBJ1-1,TRBV7-9,CASSLVVGGNTEAFF
TRBJ2-1,TRBV19,CASSRRTSGSHNEQFF